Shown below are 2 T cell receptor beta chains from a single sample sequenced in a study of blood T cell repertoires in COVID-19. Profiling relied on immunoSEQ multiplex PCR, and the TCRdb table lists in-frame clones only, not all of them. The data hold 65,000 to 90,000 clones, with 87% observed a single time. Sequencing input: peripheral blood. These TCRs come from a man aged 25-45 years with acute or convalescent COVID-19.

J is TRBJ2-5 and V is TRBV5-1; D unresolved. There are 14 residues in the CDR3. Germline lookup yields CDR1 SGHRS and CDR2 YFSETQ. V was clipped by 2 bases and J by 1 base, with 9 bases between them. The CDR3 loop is CASSFTEIQETQYF. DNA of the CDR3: TGCGCCAGCAGCTTTACAGAAATCCAAGAGACCCAGTACTTC.

In DNA, the CDR3 is TGTGCCAGCAGCCCAGGACAGGGAATATTTTTCGGGGAGCTGTTTTTT. This translates into CASSPGQGIFFGELFF. This chain uses TRBV11-3 with TRBJ2-2; TRBD1 aligns across 8 bases. The junction had 12 bases not matched to a gene; V was cut back by 5 bases and J by 7 bases. The CDR3 spans 16 residues. Germline CDR1 SGHNT, CDR2 YENEEA.